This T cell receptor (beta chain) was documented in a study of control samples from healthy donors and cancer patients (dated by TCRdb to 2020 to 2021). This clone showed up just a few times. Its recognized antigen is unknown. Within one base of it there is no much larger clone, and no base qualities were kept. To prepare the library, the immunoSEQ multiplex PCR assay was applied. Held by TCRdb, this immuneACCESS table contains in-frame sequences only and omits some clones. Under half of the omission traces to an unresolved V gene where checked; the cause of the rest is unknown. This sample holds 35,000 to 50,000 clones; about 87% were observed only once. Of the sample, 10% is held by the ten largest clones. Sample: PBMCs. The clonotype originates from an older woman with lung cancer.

The DNA sequence is as follows: TGTGCCAGCAGTCTAAGAAAGCGGGAGGGCCCCAAAAACATTCAGTACTTC. Its translation reads: CASSLRKREGPKNIQYF. The chain was built from TRBV28 and TRBJ2-4; TRBD2 lines up with 10 middle nucleotides. Clipping removes 5 bases from V and 2 bases from J, with 9 as the unmatched junction base count. The CDR3, from cysteine to phenylalanine, totals 17 residues. Only CDR3 DNA remains: 51 bases, in frame from the first base. CDR1 and CDR2 are drawn from the germline V gene: MDHEN, SYDVKM.